Given below is one T cell receptor (beta chain) in context. Original processing notes: How many nucleated cells were present was estimated from reference gene primer amplification. Clones were sequenced by immunoSEQ multiplex PCR, and TCRdb holds only the in-frame ones, with some missing. The V and J calls and the clone size are those of that table, but D and trimming were determined from the DNA. The table shows about 120,000 clones, with roughly three quarters occurring only once. This entry comes from a study of blood T cell repertoires in COVID-19. Turning to the study itself: Acute-phase and convalescent COVID-19 samples originated in the United States, Italy and Spain. Sample material is recorded as cDNA or gDNA derived from T cells, B-cell-depleted T cells, or PBMCs.

The TCR was taken from a human donor in a cohort sampled during active COVID-19. The sample was peripheral blood.

The CDR3 loop reads CASSPLPDRGFTRAFF. The CDR3 DNA sequence: TGTGCCAGCAGTCCGTTACCTGACAGGGGTTTCACTAGGGCTTTCTTT. This sequence joins TRBV27 and TRBJ1-1; 8 positions agree with TRBD1. The CDR3 has 16 amino acids. With 5 bases clipped from V and 11 bases from J, the junction kept 19 bases outside the gene matches. Germline CDR1 is MNHEY and CDR2 is SMNVEV (reference sequence).